The TCR beta chain described here comes from a study of T cell repertoires in cytomegalovirus infection. The table lists this clonotype with a few counts. Its antigen remains unknown. The germline V gene has CDR1 SNHLY and CDR2 FYNNEI. This CDR3 is 15 amino acids long. The germline V and J ends were trimmed by 6 bases and 0 bases, with 12 bases remaining between them. Study results and caveats: Dominating the ex vivo response were TCR beta clonotypes that were CMV-specific and HLA-C-restricted. The cumulative frequency of public TCR beta families distinguished individuals who carried CMV together with the relevant HLA.

TCRdb re-called the reads through MiXCR, storing one row per CDR3 protein. This repertoire shows 490,000 or so distinct CDR3 sequences, approximately 10% found once; its top ten account for roughly 10%. The sequence was collected from a human donor in good health (CMV status not recorded). Some clones in this sample may be carry-over from other donors' samples. This sequence joins TRBV2 and TRBJ2-4, with D possibly TRBD1 on 5 matching bases. The sample was PBMCs. The CDR3 protein is CASRGVFVAKNIQYF. Written as DNA, the CDR3 is TGTGCCAGCAGAGGGGTTTTTGTAGCCAAAAACATTCAGTACTTC.